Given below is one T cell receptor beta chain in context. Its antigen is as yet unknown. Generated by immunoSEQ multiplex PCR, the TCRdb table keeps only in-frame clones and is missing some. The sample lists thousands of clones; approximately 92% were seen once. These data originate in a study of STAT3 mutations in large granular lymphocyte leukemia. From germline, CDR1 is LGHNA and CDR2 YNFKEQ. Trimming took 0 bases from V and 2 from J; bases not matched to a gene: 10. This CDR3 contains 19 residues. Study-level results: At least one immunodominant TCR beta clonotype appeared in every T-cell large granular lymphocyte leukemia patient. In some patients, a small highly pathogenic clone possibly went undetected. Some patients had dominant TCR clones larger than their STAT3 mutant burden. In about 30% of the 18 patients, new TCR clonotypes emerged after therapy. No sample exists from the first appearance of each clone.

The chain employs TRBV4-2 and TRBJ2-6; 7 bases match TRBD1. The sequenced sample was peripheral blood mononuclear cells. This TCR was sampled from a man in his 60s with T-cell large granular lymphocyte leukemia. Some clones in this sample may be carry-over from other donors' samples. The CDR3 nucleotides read TGTGCCAGCAGCCAAGATCAGGGACAGCTTCTTCCTGGGGCCAACGTCCTGACTTTC. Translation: CASSQDQGQLLPGANVLTF.